The entry below describes one TCR beta chain. These data originate in a study of blood T cell repertoires in COVID-19. CDR1 is SEHNR and CDR2 is FQNEAQ in the germline V gene (reference sequence). V shed 6 bases and J shed 0 bases, with 12 bases lying between them. There are 15 residues in the CDR3. TCRdb's copy holds only in-frame clones and misses some; the assay was immunoSEQ multiplex PCR. The sample yields roughly 11,000 clones, roughly 82% seen once. Sequencing was carried out using peripheral blood. The receptor's source is a human donor in a cohort sampled during active COVID-19. The gene calls are TRBV7-9 and TRBJ1-3, with D possibly matching TRBD1 (6 bases). DNA for the CDR3: TGTGCCAGCAGACAAGACAGGACCTCTGGAAACACCATATATTTT. This translates into CASRQDRTSGNTIYF. The complete variable domain, with remaining parts taken from reference TRBV7-9 and TRBJ1-3, reads DTGVSQNPRHKITKRGQNVTFRCDPISEHNRLYWYRQTLGQGPEFLTYFQNEAQLEKSRLLSDRFSAERPKGSFSTLEIQRTEQGDSAMYLCASRQDRTSGNTIYFGEGSWLTVV.